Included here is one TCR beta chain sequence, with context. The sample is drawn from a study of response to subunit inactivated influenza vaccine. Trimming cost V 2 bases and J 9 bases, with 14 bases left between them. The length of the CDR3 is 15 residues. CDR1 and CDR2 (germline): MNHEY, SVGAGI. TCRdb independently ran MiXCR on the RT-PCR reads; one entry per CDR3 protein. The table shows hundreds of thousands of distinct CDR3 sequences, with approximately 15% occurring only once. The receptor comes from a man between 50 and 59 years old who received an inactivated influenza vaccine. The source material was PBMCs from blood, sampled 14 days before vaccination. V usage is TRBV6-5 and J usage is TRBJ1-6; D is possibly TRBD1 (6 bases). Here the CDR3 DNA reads TGTGCCAGCAGTTACGGACAGTTTTTGGGTTCACCCCTCCACTTT. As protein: CASSYGQFLGSPLHF.